These T cell receptor beta chains were read from a single sample in a study of blood T cell repertoires in COVID-19. Data came from immunoSEQ multiplex PCR; TCRdb stores just in-frame clones and leaves some out. The sample holds 200,000 to 250,000 clones, 84% seen once. What was sequenced was peripheral blood. The receptors come from a woman older than 75 with COVID-19, enrolled during active disease. Each CDR3 is given with its conserved first and last residue. The D gene is left open where the match is weak. Size is omitted from some rows. Given values are once, few, many or a class for expanded clones.

v_gene: TRBV5-1
d_gene: .
len: 17
abundance: .
j_gene: TRBJ2-1
CDR3nt: TGCGCCAGCAGCTTCCCTCTTGGGGGGGGCTTCTACAATGAGCAGTTCTTC
CDR3aa: CASSFPLGGGFYNEQFF

v_gene: TRBV6-5
d_gene: TRBD1
len: 16
abundance: .
j_gene: TRBJ1-2
CDR3nt: TGTGCCAGCAGTTCGGCCGGGACAGGGTTCGGGTATGGCTACACCTTC
CDR3aa: CASSSAGTGFGYGYTF

v_gene: TRBV14
d_gene: .
len: 12
abundance: once
j_gene: TRBJ1-2
CDR3nt: TGTGCCAGCAGCCAGGGACTATATGGCTACACCTTC
CDR3aa: CASSQGLYGYTF

v_gene: TRBV6-2/TRBV6-3
d_gene: .
len: 16
abundance: once
j_gene: TRBJ2-7
CDR3nt: TGTGCCAGCAGTTCCCTGGGCAGGGATCCCTACTACGAGCAGTACTTC
CDR3aa: CASSSLGRDPYYEQYF

v_gene: TRBV2
d_gene: TRBD1
len: 13
abundance: .
j_gene: TRBJ2-2
CDR3nt: TGTGCCAGCAGGAAGACAGGGCCCGGGGAGCTGTTTTTT
CDR3aa: CASRKTGPGELFF

v_gene: TRBV7-3
d_gene: .
len: 16
abundance: .
j_gene: TRBJ2-2
CDR3nt: TGTGCCAGCAGCCCCACACAGAAGGGGGGGGCCGGGGAGCTGTTTTTT
CDR3aa: CASSPTQKGGAGELFF

v_gene: TRBV10-3
d_gene: TRBD2
len: 14
abundance: .
j_gene: TRBJ2-1
CDR3nt: TGTGCCATCAGTGAGCCAGGACTAGCAGCTGAGCAGTTCTTC
CDR3aa: CAISEPGLAAEQFF

v_gene: TRBV11-2
d_gene: .
len: 15
abundance: .
j_gene: TRBJ1-1
CDR3nt: TGTGCCAGCAGCTTCGGACATCCCGTGAACACTGAAGCTTTCTTT
CDR3aa: CASSFGHPVNTEAFF

v_gene: TRBV10-3
d_gene: TRBD2
len: 14
abundance: once
j_gene: TRBJ2-3
CDR3nt: TGTGCCATTGGACTAGCGGAAAGCACAGATACGCAGTATTTT
CDR3aa: CAIGLAESTDTQYF

v_gene: TRBV28
d_gene: .
len: 12
abundance: few
j_gene: TRBJ1-4
CDR3nt: TGTGCCAGCGGGGCTTGGGGTGAAAAACTGTTTTTT
CDR3aa: CASGAWGEKLFF

v_gene: TRBV19
d_gene: .
len: 14
abundance: once
j_gene: TRBJ1-4
CDR3nt: TGTGCCAGTAGTGAGGCAGGGGCATGGGAAAAACTGTTTTTT
CDR3aa: CASSEAGAWEKLFF

v_gene: TRBV6-5
d_gene: .
len: 12
abundance: .
j_gene: TRBJ1-2
CDR3nt: TGTGCCAGCAGGGACGGGGAAACCGGCTACACCTTC
CDR3aa: CASRDGETGYTF

v_gene: TRBV5-5
d_gene: .
len: 16
abundance: .
j_gene: TRBJ1-2
CDR3nt: TGTGCCAGCAGCCCGAACCACTTACAGGGTTCCTATGGCTACACCTTC
CDR3aa: CASSPNHLQGSYGYTF

v_gene: TRBV12-3/TRBV12-4
d_gene: .
len: 13
abundance: .
j_gene: TRBJ1-2
CDR3nt: TGTGCCAGCAGGATAGCAGGGCTCTATGGCTACACCTTC
CDR3aa: CASRIAGLYGYTF

v_gene: TRBV27
d_gene: .
len: 13
abundance: .
j_gene: TRBJ1-4
CDR3nt: TGTGCCAGCAGTATTACGGGTAATGAAAAACTGTTTTTT
CDR3aa: CASSITGNEKLFF

v_gene: TRBV6-1
d_gene: TRBD1
len: 18
abundance: .
j_gene: TRBJ1-1
CDR3nt: TGTGCCAGCAGTGAAAAGAGAAGGGACAGGGGTGGGAACACTGAAGCTTTCTTT
CDR3aa: CASSEKRRDRGGNTEAFF

v_gene: TRBV7-3
d_gene: TRBD2
len: 15
abundance: .
j_gene: TRBJ2-1
CDR3nt: TGTGCCAGCAGCTTAGGCCTAGCGGGGGCAGATGAGCAGTTCTTC
CDR3aa: CASSLGLAGADEQFF

v_gene: TRBV28
d_gene: .
len: 15
abundance: .
j_gene: TRBJ1-1
CDR3nt: TGTGCCAGCAGTCGAGGAGGGGTCCCGTTCACTGAAGCTTTCTTT
CDR3aa: CASSRGGVPFTEAFF

v_gene: TRBV5-1
d_gene: .
len: 14
abundance: .
j_gene: TRBJ1-2
CDR3nt: TGCGCCAGCAGCTTGTTGGTAGGGGCTGACGGCTACACCTTC
CDR3aa: CASSLLVGADGYTF

v_gene: TRBV30
d_gene: .
len: 13
abundance: .
j_gene: TRBJ1-2
CDR3nt: TGTGCCTGGGGGGCCGAGGCTGGATATGGCTACACCTTC
CDR3aa: CAWGAEAGYGYTF

v_gene: TRBV19
d_gene: .
len: 13
abundance: few
j_gene: TRBJ1-5
CDR3nt: TGTGCCAGTAGTATAGATGAGTATCAGCCCCAGCATTTT
CDR3aa: CASSIDEYQPQHF

v_gene: TRBV24-1
d_gene: .
len: 14
abundance: .
j_gene: TRBJ1-4
CDR3nt: TGTGCCACCAGTGCGAGTCTACAGTATGAAAAACTGTTTTTT
CDR3aa: CATSASLQYEKLFF

v_gene: TRBV19
d_gene: .
len: 18
abundance: .
j_gene: TRBJ2-6
CDR3nt: TGTGCCAGTAGCCTAGGCGCAGGGCCCAGGACTGGGGCCAACGTCCTGACTTTC
CDR3aa: CASSLGAGPRTGANVLTF

v_gene: TRBV6-5
d_gene: TRBD1
len: 14
abundance: few
j_gene: TRBJ1-4
CDR3nt: TGTGCCAGCAGGGGCTGGGACAGTAATGAAAAACTGTTTTTT
CDR3aa: CASRGWDSNEKLFF

v_gene: TRBV4-3
d_gene: TRBD1
len: 13
abundance: .
j_gene: TRBJ1-1
CDR3nt: TGCGCCAGCAGCCCGACAGGGGACAAAGAAGCTTTCTTT
CDR3aa: CASSPTGDKEAFF

v_gene: TRBV5-6
d_gene: .
len: 14
abundance: .
j_gene: TRBJ1-1
CDR3nt: TGTGCCAGCAGGCTGATTGGGGGGGACACTGAAGCTTTCTTT
CDR3aa: CASRLIGGDTEAFF

v_gene: TRBV3-1/TRBV3-2
d_gene: TRBD1
len: 14
abundance: .
j_gene: TRBJ1-2
CDR3nt: TGTGCGAGCGGGACAGGGACCCCTAACTATGGCTACACCTTC
CDR3aa: CASGTGTPNYGYTF

v_gene: TRBV7-9
d_gene: .
len: 14
abundance: .
j_gene: TRBJ2-2
CDR3nt: TGTGCCAGCAGCTTAGGGAGGAACACCGGGGAGCTGTTTTTT
CDR3aa: CASSLGRNTGELFF

v_gene: TRBV11-2
d_gene: .
len: 15
abundance: .
j_gene: TRBJ1-5
CDR3nt: TGTGCCAGCAGCTTAGGGGGCATGGCGAATCAGCCCCAGCATTTT
CDR3aa: CASSLGGMANQPQHF

v_gene: TRBV3-1/TRBV3-2
d_gene: TRBD1
len: 12
abundance: .
j_gene: TRBJ1-2
CDR3nt: TGTGCCAGCAGCCACGGGACAGCTGGCTACACCTTC
CDR3aa: CASSHGTAGYTF

v_gene: TRBV24-1
d_gene: .
len: 14
abundance: .
j_gene: TRBJ1-5
CDR3nt: TGTGCCACCAGTGAACAGGACGTGACTCAGCCCCAGCATTTT
CDR3aa: CATSEQDVTQPQHF

v_gene: TRBV6-5
d_gene: .
len: 14
abundance: .
j_gene: TRBJ1-1
CDR3nt: TGTGCCAGCAGAAGGACAGTAAAGAACACTGAAGCTTTCTTT
CDR3aa: CASRRTVKNTEAFF

v_gene: TRBV11-2
d_gene: .
len: 16
abundance: few
j_gene: TRBJ1-3
CDR3nt: TGTGCCAGCAGCTTAGGATACAGGGCTTCTGGAAACACCATATATTTT
CDR3aa: CASSLGYRASGNTIYF

v_gene: TRBV10-3
d_gene: TRBD1
len: 15
abundance: few
j_gene: TRBJ1-5
CDR3nt: TGTGCCATCAGTGGCGGACAGGGTCGGGATCAGCCCCAGCATTTT
CDR3aa: CAISGGQGRDQPQHF

v_gene: TRBV6-6
d_gene: TRBD2
len: 15
abundance: once
j_gene: TRBJ2-3
CDR3nt: TGTGCCAGCAGCTTAGCGGGGGGCCTCACAGATACGCAGTATTTT
CDR3aa: CASSLAGGLTDTQYF

v_gene: TRBV19
d_gene: TRBD1
len: 13
abundance: .
j_gene: TRBJ1-6
CDR3nt: TGTGCCAGTCGTTCAGGGGGCGATTCACCCCTCCACTTT
CDR3aa: CASRSGGDSPLHF

v_gene: TRBV29-1
d_gene: .
len: 11
abundance: .
j_gene: TRBJ1-2
CDR3nt: TGCAGCTACAGGGCTAACTATGGCTACACCTTC
CDR3aa: CSYRANYGYTF

v_gene: TRBV7-2
d_gene: TRBD2
len: 15
abundance: .
j_gene: TRBJ2-3
CDR3nt: TGTGCCAGCAGCTTAAGGCGGGGAGGGACAGATACGCAGTATTTT
CDR3aa: CASSLRRGGTDTQYF

v_gene: TRBV11-2
d_gene: TRBD2
len: 18
abundance: once
j_gene: TRBJ2-3
CDR3nt: TGTGCCAGCAGCCCTCGGGTAGCGGGGGGGCCGGGCACAGATACGCAGTATTTT
CDR3aa: CASSPRVAGGPGTDTQYF

v_gene: TRBV6-6
d_gene: .
len: 14
abundance: .
j_gene: TRBJ2-7
CDR3nt: TGTGCCAGCAGTACAAGACAGGTAATCTACGAGCAGTACTTC
CDR3aa: CASSTRQVIYEQYF

v_gene: TRBV28
d_gene: .
len: 12
abundance: .
j_gene: TRBJ1-1
CDR3nt: TGTGCCAGCAGCCCCCTTAGGGGAAGTGCTTTCTTT
CDR3aa: CASSPLRGSAFF